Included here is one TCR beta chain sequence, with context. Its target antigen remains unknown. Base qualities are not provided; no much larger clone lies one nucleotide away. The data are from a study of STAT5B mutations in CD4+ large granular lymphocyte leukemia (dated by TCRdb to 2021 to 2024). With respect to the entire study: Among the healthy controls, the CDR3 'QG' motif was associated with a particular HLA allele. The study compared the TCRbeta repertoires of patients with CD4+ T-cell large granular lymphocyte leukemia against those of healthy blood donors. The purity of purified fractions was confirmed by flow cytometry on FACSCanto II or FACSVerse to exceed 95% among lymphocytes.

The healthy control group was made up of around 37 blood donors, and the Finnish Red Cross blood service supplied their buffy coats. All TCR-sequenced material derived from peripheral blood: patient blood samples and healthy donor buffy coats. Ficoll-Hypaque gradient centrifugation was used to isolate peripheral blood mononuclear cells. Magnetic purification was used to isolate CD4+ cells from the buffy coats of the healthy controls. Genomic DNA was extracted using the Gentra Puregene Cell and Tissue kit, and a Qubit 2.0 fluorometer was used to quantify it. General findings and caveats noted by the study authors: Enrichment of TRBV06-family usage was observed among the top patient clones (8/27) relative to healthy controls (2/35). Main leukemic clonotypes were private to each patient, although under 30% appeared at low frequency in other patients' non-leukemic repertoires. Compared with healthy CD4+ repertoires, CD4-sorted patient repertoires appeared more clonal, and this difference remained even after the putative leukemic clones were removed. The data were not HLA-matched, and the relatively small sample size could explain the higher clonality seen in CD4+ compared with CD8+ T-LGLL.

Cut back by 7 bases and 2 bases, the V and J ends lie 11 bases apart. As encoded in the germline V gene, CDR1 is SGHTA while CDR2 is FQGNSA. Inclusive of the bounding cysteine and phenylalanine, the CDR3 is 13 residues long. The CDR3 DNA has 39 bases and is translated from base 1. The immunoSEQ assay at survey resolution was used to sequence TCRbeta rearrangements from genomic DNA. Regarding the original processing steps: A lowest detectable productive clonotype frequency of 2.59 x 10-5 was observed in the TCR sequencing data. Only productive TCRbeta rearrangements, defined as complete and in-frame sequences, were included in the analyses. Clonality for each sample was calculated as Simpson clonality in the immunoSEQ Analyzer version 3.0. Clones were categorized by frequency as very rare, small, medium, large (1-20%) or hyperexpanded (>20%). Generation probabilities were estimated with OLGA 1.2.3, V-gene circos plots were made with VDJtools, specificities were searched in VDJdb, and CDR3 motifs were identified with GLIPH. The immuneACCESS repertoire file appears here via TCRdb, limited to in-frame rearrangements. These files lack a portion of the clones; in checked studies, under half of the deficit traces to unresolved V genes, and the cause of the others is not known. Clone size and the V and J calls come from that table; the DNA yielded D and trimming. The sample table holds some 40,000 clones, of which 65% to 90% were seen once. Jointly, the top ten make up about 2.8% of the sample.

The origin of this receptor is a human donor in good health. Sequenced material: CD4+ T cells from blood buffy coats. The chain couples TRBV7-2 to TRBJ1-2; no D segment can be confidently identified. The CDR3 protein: CASNVGKNYGYTF. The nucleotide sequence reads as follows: TGTGCCAGCAACGTAGGGAAGAACTATGGCTACACCTTC.